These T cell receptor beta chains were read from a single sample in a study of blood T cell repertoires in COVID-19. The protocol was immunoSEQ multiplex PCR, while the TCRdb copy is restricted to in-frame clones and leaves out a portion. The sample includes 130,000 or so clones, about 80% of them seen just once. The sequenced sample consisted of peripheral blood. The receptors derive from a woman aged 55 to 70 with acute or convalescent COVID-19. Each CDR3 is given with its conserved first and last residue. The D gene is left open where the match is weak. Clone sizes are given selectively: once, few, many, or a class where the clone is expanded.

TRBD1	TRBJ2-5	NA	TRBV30	CAWRDTGGAETQYF	TGTGCCTGGAGGGATACAGGGGGCGCAGAGACCCAGTACTTC
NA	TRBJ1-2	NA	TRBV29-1	CSVTETGYYGYTF	TGCAGCGTTACGGAAACAGGGTACTATGGCTACACCTTC
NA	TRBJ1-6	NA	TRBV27	CATRQGGNSPLHF	TGTGCCACCCGTCAGGGCGGTAATTCACCCCTCCACTTT
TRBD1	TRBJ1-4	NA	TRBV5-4	CASTSDRVGEKLFF	TGTGCCAGCACCTCGGACAGGGTGGGAGAAAAACTGTTTTTT
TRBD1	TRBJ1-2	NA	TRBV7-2	CASSLATGQGDYGYTF	TGTGCCAGCAGCTTAGCGACCGGACAGGGCGACTATGGCTACACCTTC
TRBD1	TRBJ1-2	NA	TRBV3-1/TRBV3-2	CASSRNGQGVGFGYTF	TGTGCCAGCAGCCGAAACGGACAGGGGGTTGGTTTTGGCTACACCTTC
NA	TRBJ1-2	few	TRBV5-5	CASSLATTNYGYTF	TGTGCCAGCAGCTTGGCAACTACTAACTATGGCTACACCTTC
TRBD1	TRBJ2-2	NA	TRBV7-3	CASSRGWGQGNTGELFF	TGTGCCAGCAGCCGAGGTTGGGGACAGGGCAACACCGGGGAGCTGTTTTTT
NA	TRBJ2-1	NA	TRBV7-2	CASSSRVLTYNEQFF	TGTGCCAGCAGCTCCCGGGTCCTAACCTACAATGAGCAGTTCTTC
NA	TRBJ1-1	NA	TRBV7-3	CASKQQGNTEAFF	TGTGCCAGCAAACAACAGGGGAACACTGAAGCTTTCTTT
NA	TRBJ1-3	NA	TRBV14	CASSQASGNTIYF	TGTGCCAGCAGCCAAGCTTCTGGAAACACCATATATTTT
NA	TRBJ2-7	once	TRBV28	CASGGSYEQYF	TGTGCCAGCGGGGGGTCCTACGAGCAGTACTTC
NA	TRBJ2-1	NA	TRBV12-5	CASGLAPQGHEQFF	TGTGCTAGTGGTTTGGCCCCACAGGGTCATGAGCAGTTCTTC